These 18 T cell receptor beta chains came from one sample sequenced in a study of OX40 agonist ivuxolimab in advanced cancers. Produced via immunoSEQ multiplex PCR; TCRdb's table is partial and in-frame only. The repertoire holds about 36,000 clones, around 82% seen once, with 20% to 25% in the top ten. Sequencing used CD4+ or CD8+ T cells sorted from blood, obtained in a trial of the OX40 agonist ivuxolimab. The receptor set was obtained from an adult with an advanced solid tumor such as melanoma, head and neck, liver or kidney cancer.

The chain recombines TRBV30 with TRBJ2-3; 12 bases map to TRBD2. CDR3 size: 17 residues. Germline lookup yields CDR1 GTSNPN and CDR2 SVGIG (reference sequence). After removal of 0 bases from V and 3 bases from J, the junction contained 7 bases not matched to a gene. In nucleotides, the CDR3 is TGTGCCTGGAGTGTCGAAGGACTAGCGGGGAATACAGATACGCAGTATTTT. This sequence encodes CAWSVEGLAGNTDTQYF. Full variable domain (rest looked up from reference TRBV30 and TRBJ2-3): SQTIHQWPATLVQPVGSPLSLECTVEGTSNPNLYWYRQAAGRGLQLLFYSVGIGQISSEVPQNLSASRPQDRQFILSSKKLLLSDSGFYLCAWSVEGLAGNTDTQYFGPGTRLTVL.

The V gene is TRBV29-1, the J gene TRBJ2-7; D uncertain. The germline gives CDR1 SQVTM, CDR2 ANQGSEA. The V end was cut by 0 bases, the J end by 3 bases, with 12 bases between. The CDR3 is 14 amino acids. The CDR3 protein is CSVEEKGGGYEQYF. In DNA, the CDR3 is TGCAGCGTTGAAGAGAAGGGTGGCGGCTACGAGCAGTACTTC.

The J gene is TRBJ2-7, the V gene TRBV7-9; D not resolved. In germline, CDR1 is SEHNR, CDR2 FQNEAQ (reference sequence). Trimming took 4 bases from V and 6 from J, leaving 10 bases between them. The CDR3 sequence is 12 residues long. The CDR3, as DNA: TGTGCCAGCAGCTCCTCTAGAGGCGAGCAGTACTTC. Translated: CASSSSRGEQYF.

This clone has more than one count but fewer than ten. The J gene is TRBJ1-1, the V gene TRBV4-1; D is undetermined. Germline V gives CDR1 MGHRA, CDR2 YSYEKL. The CDR3 has 12 amino acids. Between the trimmed V and J ends, which lost 3 bases and 6 bases, there was a span of 8 bases. CDR3 DNA: TGCGCCAGCAGCCAGGGGAGGTCTGAAGCTTTCTTT. It encodes CASSQGRSEAFF.

This clone appeared a single time. This may stem from a read error, because a much larger clone lies one nucleotide away. The same CDR3 arises from other DNA sequences in this sample as well. The chain carries TRBV2 and TRBJ2-3; possible D gene TRBD2, 6 bases. CDR1 and CDR2 from the germline V gene are SNHLY and FYNNEI. This CDR3 is 18 amino acids long. The CDR3 region has the DNA TGCGCCAGCAGTCTAGGGGCGGGAATTACCTTGGGCACAGATACGCAGTATTTT. This codes for CASSLGAGITLGTDTQYF.

V gene TRBV9 combines with J gene TRBJ1-2; D might be TRBD1 (6 bases). The ends were cut back, 4 bases at V and 5 bases at J, with 21 bases in the middle. CDR1 is SGDLS, CDR2 YYNGEE, per germline. The CDR3 is 16 residues long. The CDR3 protein is CASSPITGRGVYGYTF. CDR3 nucleotide sequence: TGTGCCAGCAGCCCGATTACAGGGCGGGGGGTGTATGGCTACACCTTC.

This sequence joins TRBV15 and TRBJ2-1; a possible D gene is TRBD2 (6 bases). This CDR3 contains 13 residues. Trimming removed 5 bases at V and 3 bases at J, with 8 bases between. Germline V gives CDR1 LNHNV, CDR2 YYDKDF (reference sequence). CDR3 region: CATSPGDYNEQFF. CDR3 coding DNA: TGTGCCACCAGCCCGGGAGACTACAATGAGCAGTTCTTC.

V is TRBV11-2 and J is TRBJ2-3; 11 bases align to TRBD2. V was clipped by 2 bases and J by 1 base; unmatched bases: 2. The CDR3 sequence is 16 residues long. CDR1 and CDR2 (germline): SGHAT, FQNNGV. The CDR3 spells CASSLMGLAGTDTQYF. Written as DNA, the CDR3 is TGTGCCAGCAGCTTAATGGGACTAGCGGGCACAGATACGCAGTATTTT.

The chain combines TRBV7-9 with TRBJ2-1; 8 bases align to TRBD2. V lost 4 bases to trimming and J lost 9 bases; unmatched junction nucleotides: 11. Germline CDR1 SEHNR, CDR2 FQNEAQ (reference sequence). This CDR3 comprises 15 residues. Here the CDR3 DNA reads TGTGCCAGCAGCTGGAGGGGGACTAGGATTGGTGAGCAGTTCTTC. Its protein is CASSWRGTRIGEQFF.

The chain has TRBV4-3 and TRBJ2-7; 11 bases are shared with TRBD1. V lost 1 base, J lost 5 bases, and 4 bases stayed unmatched. Germline loops: CDR1 LGHNA, CDR2 YSLEER. The CDR3 length is 15 residues. CDR3 sequence (DNA): TGCGCCAGCAGCCAAGGGTGGACAGGGGGCAACGAGCAGTACTTC. This sequence encodes CASSQGWTGGNEQYF.

V and J are TRBV28 and TRBJ2-7, with D possibly being TRBD2 (6 bases). V lost 6 bases to trimming and J lost 6 bases, with 12 bases between them. Germline values: CDR1 MDHEN, CDR2 SYDVKM. The CDR3 runs to 12 residues. CDR3 DNA: TGTGCCAGCAGCCCGCCGCGGGGCGAGCAGTACTTC. Its protein is CASSPPRGEQYF.

The chain has TRBV27 and TRBJ1-5; TRBD1 agrees at 7 bases. The CDR3 is 12 residues long. CDR1 and CDR2 (germline): MNHEY, SMNVEV (reference sequence). V shed 6 bases, J shed 6 bases, and the junction held 2 bases outside the gene matches. CDR3 loop: CASRTGSQPQHF. DNA of the CDR3: TGTGCCAGCAGGACAGGGAGTCAGCCCCAGCATTTT.

Notes on this clone: The same CDR3 can be traced to other DNA sequences in this sample. The chain employs TRBV29-1 and TRBJ2-7; D is possibly TRBD1 or TRBD2 (6 bases each). Germline assignment: CDR1 SQVTM and CDR2 ANQGSEA. This CDR3 comprises 15 residues. The V end lost 7 bases, the J end lost 2 bases, and 21 bases lay between the germline ends. CDR3 sequence (DNA): TGCAGCGGGGGGCCGGGGCGCGGGGAAACCTACGAGCAGTACTTC. It encodes CSGGPGRGETYEQYF.

V is TRBV29-1 and J is TRBJ2-7; no definite D call. CDR3 length: 15 amino acids. The germline gives CDR1 SQVTM, CDR2 ANQGSEA. V lost 0 bases and J lost 2, with 14 bases in between. The CDR3 here is CSVEDSEGRPYEQYF. DNA for the CDR3: TGCAGCGTTGAAGATTCCGAAGGCCGTCCCTACGAGCAGTACTTC.

This clone has only one observation. This sequence may be a read error, since a much larger clone differs from it by one base. The rearrangement joins TRBV4-2 to TRBJ1-6; possible D gene TRBD1, 5 bases. Germline-derived CDR1 and CDR2 are LGHNA and YNFKEQ. The V end was cut by 0 bases, the J end by 4 bases, with 10 bases between. The CDR3 extends over 16 amino acids. CDR3 residues: CASSQDFGAYNSPLHF. The CDR3 bases are TGTGCCAGCAGCCAAGATTTCGGGGCTTATAATTCACCCCTCCACTTT.

V gene TRBV5-7 combines with J gene TRBJ2-5; D remains ambiguous. TRBV5-7 is an ORF for which the function is uncertain. V was cut by 0 bases and J by 1 base, with 7 bases left in between. This CDR3 is built from 14 residues. CDR3 DNA sequence: TGTGCCAGCAGCTTGGGGGCAGCCCAAGAGACCCAGTACTTC. This gives the protein CASSLGAAQETQYF.

With regard to this clone: This clone may be a read error of a much larger clone one base away. Given the absence of the conserved phenylalanine or tryptophan at the CDR3 end, a read error is likely. V is TRBV27 and J is TRBJ2-7; D possibly corresponds to TRBD1 (6 bases). CDR1 is MNHEY and CDR2 is SMNVEV in the germline V gene (reference sequence). The CDR3 spans 14 residues. CDR3 region: CASSSWTDPYEQYL. CDR3 DNA sequence: TGTGCCAGCAGTTCCTGGACAGACCCCTATGAGCAGTACCTC.

The V gene is TRBV5-1, the J gene TRBJ2-7; 7 positions agree with TRBD1. Germline V gene sequence: CDR1 SGHRS, CDR2 YFSETQ. V shed 6 bases and J 2 bases; nucleotides not matched to a gene: 8. CDR3 size: 14 residues. CDR3 amino acids: CASTFSQGAYEQYF. CDR3 in DNA: TGCGCCAGCACCTTCTCCCAGGGGGCCTACGAGCAGTACTTC. The complete variable domain, with remaining parts taken from reference TRBV5-1 and TRBJ2-7, reads KAGVTQTPRYLIKTRGQQVTLSCSPISGHRSVSWYQQTPGQGLQFLFEYFSETQRNKGNFPGRFSGRQFSNSRSEMNVSTLELGDSALYLCASTFSQGAYEQYFGPGTRLTVT.